This T cell receptor beta chain was recorded in a study of B cell selection in AIRE deficiency (dated by TCRdb to between 2018 and 2020). A note on the overall study: Researchers compared the TCRbeta repertoires of sorted blood CD4+ conventional T cells and regulatory T cells from AIRE-deficient patients with the corresponding repertoires from healthy controls. The TCR-sequenced cohort comprised about five AIRE-deficient APECED patients and about five healthy control donors. What the work shows at the level of the full study, not this receptor alone: Among some 3,700 shared Treg TCRbeta sequences, approximately 32% were shared exclusively by healthy donors and roughly 9% exclusively by patients, which suggests that Treg selection is less efficient in the absence of AIRE. Only TCRbeta chains were sequenced, and 36.6% of shared healthy-donor Treg sequences were also present in healthy Tconv cells, possibly due to differing TCRalpha chains. Approximately 30% of the Treg TCRbeta sequences shared among healthy donors turned up in patient Tconv cells, suggesting that Treg-biased clones are diverted into the Tconv compartment. Tconv and Treg cells from AIRE-deficient patients showed TCRBV gene usage, CDR3 length and TCR diversity similar to those of healthy donors. Shared Treg sequences had shorter CDR3s, which reflects a bias toward rearrangements containing few non-templated nucleotide insertions.

Regulatory T cells were sorted as cells that were CD4+CD25hiCD127low/negative. The healthy donors who provided the control samples were not related to the patients. Sorting of Tconv and Treg cells intended for TCRbeta sequencing was performed on a FACSAria flow cytometer. The sorted cells were collected in 5-ml round-bottom polystyrene tubes, and the dry cell pellets were frozen at -80 degrees C prior to sequencing. This clone appeared once. Its recognized antigen is unknown. Base qualities are not at hand, and no much larger clone is one base apart. The immunoSEQ platform was used for TCRbeta chain sequencing. The authors processed their data as follows. When Treg repertoires were pooled, approximately 54,000 distinct TCRbeta sequences were obtained from patients and roughly 9.9x10^4 from healthy donors. Treg TCRbeta sequences found in two or more individuals were classed as public, and these public Treg TCRbeta sequences were then looked for in Tconv repertoires. Differences between groups were assessed using Mann-Whitney U tests with Bonferroni-Dunn correction in GraphPad Prism 7.03. In its TCRdb copy, this immuneACCESS table keeps in-frame sequences only and misses some clones. Where compared with another copy, unresolved V genes explain less than half of these, and the others have no known cause. V and J calls plus clone size are reproduced from that table; the DNA served to infer D and trimming. The sample records 23,000 or so clones, 80% to 95% of which are singletons. Jointly, the top ten make up roughly 1.5% of the sample.

CDR1 and CDR2 were assigned from the germline V gene as MGHDK and SYGVNS. The junction carries 18 bases between V and J, which are trimmed by 6 bases and 10 bases respectively. CDR3 length: 13 amino acids, cysteine to phenylalanine. Only the CDR3 DNA is retained, 39 bases long and in frame from the first base. Sequences were obtained from CD4+CD25+ Tregs sorted from PBMCs. The source is a human donor in good health. The rearranged segments are TRBV25-1 and TRBJ1-1, with TRBD1 as a weak D call on 6 bases. For the CDR3, the sequence is CASSDRPLVRAFF. Here is the DNA: TGTGCCAGCAGCGACAGGCCTCTTGTTAGAGCTTTCTTT.